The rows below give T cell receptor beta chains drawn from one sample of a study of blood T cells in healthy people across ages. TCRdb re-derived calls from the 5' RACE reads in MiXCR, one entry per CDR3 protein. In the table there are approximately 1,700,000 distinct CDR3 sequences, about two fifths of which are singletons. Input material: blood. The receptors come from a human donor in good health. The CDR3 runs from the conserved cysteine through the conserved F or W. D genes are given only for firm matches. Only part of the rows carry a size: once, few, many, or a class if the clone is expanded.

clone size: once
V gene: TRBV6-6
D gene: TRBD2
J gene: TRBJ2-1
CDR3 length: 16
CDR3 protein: CASRDRGTSGFNEQFF
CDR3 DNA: TGTGCCAGCCGGGACAGAGGGACTAGCGGCTTCAATGAGCAGTTCTTC

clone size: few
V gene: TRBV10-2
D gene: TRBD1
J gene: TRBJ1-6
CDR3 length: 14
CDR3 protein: CASKDRSYNSPLHF
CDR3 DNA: TGCGCCAGTAAGGACAGGAGCTATAATTCACCCCTCCACTTT

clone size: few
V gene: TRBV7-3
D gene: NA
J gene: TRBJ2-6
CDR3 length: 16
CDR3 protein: CASSQYAGAGANVLTF
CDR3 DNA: TGTGCCAGCAGCCAGTACGCCGGGGCTGGGGCCAACGTCCTGACTTTC

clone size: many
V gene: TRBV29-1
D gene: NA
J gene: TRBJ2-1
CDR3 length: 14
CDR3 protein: CSVEDEGLIDEQFF
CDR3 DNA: TGCAGCGTTGAAGATGAGGGGCTGATCGATGAGCAGTTCTTC

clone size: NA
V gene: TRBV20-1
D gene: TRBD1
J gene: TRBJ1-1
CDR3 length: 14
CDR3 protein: CSARRQGASTEAFF
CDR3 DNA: TGCAGTGCTAGGAGACAGGGGGCAAGTACTGAAGCTTTCTTT

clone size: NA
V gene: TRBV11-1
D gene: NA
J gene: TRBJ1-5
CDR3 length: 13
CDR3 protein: CASSFSSGQPQHF
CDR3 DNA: TGTGCCAGCAGCTTTTCGAGCGGTCAGCCCCAGCATTTT

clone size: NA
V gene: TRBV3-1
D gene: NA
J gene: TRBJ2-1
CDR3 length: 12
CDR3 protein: CASSQTDIEQFF
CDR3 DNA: TGTGCCAGCAGCCAGACGGACATCGAGCAGTTCTTC

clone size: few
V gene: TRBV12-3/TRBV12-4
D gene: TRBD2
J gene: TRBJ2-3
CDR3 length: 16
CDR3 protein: CASSLGLAQYTDTQYF
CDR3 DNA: TGTGCCAGCAGTCTCGGACTAGCGCAATACACAGATACGCAGTATTTT

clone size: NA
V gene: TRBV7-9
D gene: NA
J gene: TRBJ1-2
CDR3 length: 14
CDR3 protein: CASSLYQGPYGYTF
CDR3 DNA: TGTGCCAGCAGCTTGTATCAGGGGCCCTATGGCTACACCTTC

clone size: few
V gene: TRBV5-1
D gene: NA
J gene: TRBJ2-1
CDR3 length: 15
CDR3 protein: CASSLYSGQYNEQFF
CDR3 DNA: TGCGCCAGCAGCTTGTATTCCGGACAGTACAATGAGCAGTTCTTC

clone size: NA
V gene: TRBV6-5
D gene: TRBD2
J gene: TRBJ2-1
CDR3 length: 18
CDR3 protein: CASSFLGGFEAGRNGQFF
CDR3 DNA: TGTGCCAGCAGTTTCCTGGGGGGGTTTGAAGCCGGGAGGAATGGGCAGTTCTTC

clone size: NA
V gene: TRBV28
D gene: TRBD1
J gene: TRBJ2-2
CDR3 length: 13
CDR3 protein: CASGTGITGELFF
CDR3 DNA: TGTGCCAGCGGGACAGGGATCACCGGGGAGCTGTTTTTT

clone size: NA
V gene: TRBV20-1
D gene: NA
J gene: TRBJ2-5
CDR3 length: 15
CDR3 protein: CSARDRIRAQETQYF
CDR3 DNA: TGCAGTGCTAGGGATCGAATTAGAGCGCAAGAGACCCAGTACTTC

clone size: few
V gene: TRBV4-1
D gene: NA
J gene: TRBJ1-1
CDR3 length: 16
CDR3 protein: CASSQPRRGGNTEAFF
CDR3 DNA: TGCGCCAGCAGCCAACCCCGGAGGGGCGGGAACACTGAAGCTTTCTTT

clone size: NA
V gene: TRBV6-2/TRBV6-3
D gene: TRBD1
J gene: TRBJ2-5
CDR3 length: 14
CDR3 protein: CASNSRDREETQYF
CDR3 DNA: TGTGCCAGCAACTCACGGGACAGGGAAGAGACCCAGTACTTC

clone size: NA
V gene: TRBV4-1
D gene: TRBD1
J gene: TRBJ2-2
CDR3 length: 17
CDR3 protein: CASSQDSGQGVTGELFF
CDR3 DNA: TGCGCCAGCAGCCAAGATTCAGGACAGGGGGTGACCGGGGAGCTGTTTTTT

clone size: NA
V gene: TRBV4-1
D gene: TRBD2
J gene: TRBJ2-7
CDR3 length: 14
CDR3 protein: CASSHGGGPYEQYF
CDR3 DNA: TGCGCCAGCAGCCATGGGGGGGGTCCCTACGAGCAGTACTTC

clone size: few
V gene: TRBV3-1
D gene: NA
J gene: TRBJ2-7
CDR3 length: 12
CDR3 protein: CASTRAGYEQYF
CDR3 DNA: TGTGCCAGCACCCGGGCGGGCTACGAGCAGTACTTC

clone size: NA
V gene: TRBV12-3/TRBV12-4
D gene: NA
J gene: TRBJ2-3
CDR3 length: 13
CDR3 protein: CASSPGSPLTQYF
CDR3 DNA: TGTGCCAGCAGCCCGGGCTCCCCACTTACGCAGTATTTT

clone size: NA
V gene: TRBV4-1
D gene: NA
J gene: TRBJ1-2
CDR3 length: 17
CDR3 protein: CASSPLGSLTLMSGYTF
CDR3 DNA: TGCGCCAGCAGCCCTTTGGGCAGCCTGACTCTTATGTCGGGCTACACCTTC

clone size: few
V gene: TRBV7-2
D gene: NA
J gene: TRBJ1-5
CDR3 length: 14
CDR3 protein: CASSLFQYNQPQHF
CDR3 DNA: TGTGCCAGCAGCTTATTCCAGTACAATCAGCCCCAGCATTTT

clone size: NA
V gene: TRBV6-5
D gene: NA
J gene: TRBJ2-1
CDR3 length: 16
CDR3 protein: CASSYSVGHTYYEQFF
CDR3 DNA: TGTGCCAGCAGTTACTCCGTGGGACATACATACTACGAGCAGTTCTTC

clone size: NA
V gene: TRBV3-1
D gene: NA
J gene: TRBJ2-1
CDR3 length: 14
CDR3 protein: CASTPWGPSDEQFF
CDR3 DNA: TGTGCCAGCACCCCGTGGGGGCCGTCGGATGAGCAGTTCTTC

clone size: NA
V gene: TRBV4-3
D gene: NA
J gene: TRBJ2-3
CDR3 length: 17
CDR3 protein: CASSHNGGTVDTDTQYF
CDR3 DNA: TGCGCCAGCAGTCATAACGGGGGGACAGTGGACACAGATACGCAGTATTTT

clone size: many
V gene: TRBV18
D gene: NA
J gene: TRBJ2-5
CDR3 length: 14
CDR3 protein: CASSPGLLQETQYF
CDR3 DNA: TGTGCCAGCTCTCCTGGACTCCTACAAGAGACCCAGTACTTC

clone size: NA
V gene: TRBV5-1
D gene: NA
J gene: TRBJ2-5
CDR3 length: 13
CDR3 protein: CASSPYTQETQYF
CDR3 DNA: TGCGCCAGCAGCCCCTACACCCAAGAGACCCAGTACTTC

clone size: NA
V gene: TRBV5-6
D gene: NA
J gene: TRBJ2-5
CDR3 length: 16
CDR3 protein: CASSLGTGIKQETQYF
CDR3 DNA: TGTGCCAGCAGCTTGGGAACAGGGATTAAGCAAGAGACCCAGTACTTC

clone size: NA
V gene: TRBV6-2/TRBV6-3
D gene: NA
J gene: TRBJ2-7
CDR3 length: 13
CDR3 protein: CASSYAWDFEQYF
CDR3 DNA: TGTGCCAGCAGTTACGCGTGGGACTTCGAGCAGTACTTC

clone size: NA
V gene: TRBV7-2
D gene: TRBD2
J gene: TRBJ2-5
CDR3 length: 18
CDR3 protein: CAGSLTILAGGGQETQYF
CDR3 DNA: TGTGCCGGCAGCTTGACCATACTAGCGGGGGGCGGTCAAGAGACCCAGTACTTC

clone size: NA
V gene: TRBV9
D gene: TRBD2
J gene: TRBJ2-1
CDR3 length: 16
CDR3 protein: CASGPATSGGRVGEFF
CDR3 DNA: TGTGCCAGCGGCCCGGCGACTAGCGGGGGGAGGGTAGGGGAGTTCTTC

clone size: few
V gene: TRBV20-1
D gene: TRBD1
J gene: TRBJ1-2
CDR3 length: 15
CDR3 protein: CSAREGTGLLNGYTF
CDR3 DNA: TGCAGTGCTAGAGAGGGGACAGGGCTACTTAACGGCTACACCTTC

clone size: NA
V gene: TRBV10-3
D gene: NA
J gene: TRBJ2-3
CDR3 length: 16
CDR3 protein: CAISAGVPGSADTQYF
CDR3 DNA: TGTGCCATCAGTGCTGGGGTCCCGGGGAGCGCAGATACGCAGTATTTT

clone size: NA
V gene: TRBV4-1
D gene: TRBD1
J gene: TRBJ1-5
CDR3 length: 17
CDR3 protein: CASSQVLRQGSNQPQHF
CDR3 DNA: TGCGCCAGCAGCCAAGTTCTTCGACAGGGTAGCAATCAGCCCCAGCATTTT

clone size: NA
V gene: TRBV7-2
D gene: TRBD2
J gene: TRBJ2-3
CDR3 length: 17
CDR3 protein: CASSLRRLAGGADTQYF
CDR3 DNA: TGTGCCAGCAGCTTAAGGAGACTAGCGGGGGGGGCAGATACGCAGTATTTT

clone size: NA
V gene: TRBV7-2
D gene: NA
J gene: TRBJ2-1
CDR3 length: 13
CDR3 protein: CASSPGLLGEQFF
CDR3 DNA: TGTGCCAGCAGCCCGGGACTCCTCGGGGAGCAGTTCTTC

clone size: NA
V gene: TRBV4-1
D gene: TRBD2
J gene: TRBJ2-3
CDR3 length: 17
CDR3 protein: CASSQDDSGRVTDTQYF
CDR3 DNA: TGCGCCAGCAGCCAAGATGATAGCGGGAGGGTAACAGATACGCAGTATTTT

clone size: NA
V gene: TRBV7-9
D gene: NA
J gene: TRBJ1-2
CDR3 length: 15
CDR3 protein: CASSLPQTDWYGYTF
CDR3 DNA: TGTGCCAGCAGCCTCCCCCAAACAGATTGGTATGGCTACACCTTC

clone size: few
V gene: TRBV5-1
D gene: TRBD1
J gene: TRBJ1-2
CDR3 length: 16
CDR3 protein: CASSFGTGNSHYGYTF
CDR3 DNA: TGCGCCAGCAGCTTCGGGACAGGGAATAGTCACTATGGCTACACCTTC

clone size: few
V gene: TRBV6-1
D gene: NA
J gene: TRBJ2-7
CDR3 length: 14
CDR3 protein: CASGDRDKYYEQYF
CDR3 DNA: TGTGCCAGCGGAGATCGGGACAAGTACTACGAGCAGTACTTC

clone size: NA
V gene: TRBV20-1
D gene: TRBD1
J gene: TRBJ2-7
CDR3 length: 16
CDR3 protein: CSARGAPGQGVYEQYF
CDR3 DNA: TGCAGTGCTAGGGGTGCCCCGGGACAGGGGGTTTACGAGCAGTACTTC

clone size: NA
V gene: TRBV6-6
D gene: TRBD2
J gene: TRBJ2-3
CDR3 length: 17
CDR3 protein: CASSYSASGGYTDTQYF
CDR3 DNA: TGTGCCAGCAGTTACTCGGCTAGCGGGGGCTACACAGATACGCAGTATTTT

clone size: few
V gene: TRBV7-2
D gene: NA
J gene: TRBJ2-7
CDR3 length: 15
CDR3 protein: CASSLSGTMIYEQYF
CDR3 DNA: TGTGCCAGCAGCTTATCCGGGACAATGATCTACGAGCAGTACTTC

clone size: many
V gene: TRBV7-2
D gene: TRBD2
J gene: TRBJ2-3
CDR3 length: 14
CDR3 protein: CASSLGLGTDTQYF
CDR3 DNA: TGTGCCAGCAGCTTGGGACTAGGGACAGATACGCAGTATTTT

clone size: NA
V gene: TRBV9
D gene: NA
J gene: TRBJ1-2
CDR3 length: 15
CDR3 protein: CASSGDSEANYGYTF
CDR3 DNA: TGTGCCAGCAGCGGAGACAGCGAAGCTAACTATGGCTACACCTTC

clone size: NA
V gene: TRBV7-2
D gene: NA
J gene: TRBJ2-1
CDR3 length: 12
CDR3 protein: CASSWASVGQFF
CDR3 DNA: TGTGCCAGCAGTTGGGCCTCCGTAGGGCAGTTCTTC

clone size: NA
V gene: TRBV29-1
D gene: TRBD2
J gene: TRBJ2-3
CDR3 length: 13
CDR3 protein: CSVKTSGADTQYF
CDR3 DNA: TGCAGCGTGAAGACTAGCGGGGCAGATACGCAGTATTTT

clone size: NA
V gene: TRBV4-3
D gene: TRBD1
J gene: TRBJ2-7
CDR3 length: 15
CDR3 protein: CASSQTKTGDYEQYF
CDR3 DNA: TGCGCCAGCAGCCAGACTAAGACAGGGGATTACGAGCAGTACTTC

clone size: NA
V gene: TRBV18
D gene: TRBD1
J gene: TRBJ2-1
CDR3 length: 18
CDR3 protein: CASSPRNPGTGDYNEQFF
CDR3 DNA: TGTGCCAGCTCACCACGTAACCCCGGGACAGGAGACTACAATGAGCAGTTCTTC

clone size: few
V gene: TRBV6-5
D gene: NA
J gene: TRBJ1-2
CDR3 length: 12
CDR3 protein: CASRSWTDGYTF
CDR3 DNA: TGTGCCAGCAGGTCGTGGACAGACGGCTACACCTTC

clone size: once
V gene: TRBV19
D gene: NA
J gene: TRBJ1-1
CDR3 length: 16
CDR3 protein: CASSIPQGRVNTEAFF
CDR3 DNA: TGTGCCAGTAGTATTCCCCAGGGGCGCGTGAACACTGAAGCTTTCTTT

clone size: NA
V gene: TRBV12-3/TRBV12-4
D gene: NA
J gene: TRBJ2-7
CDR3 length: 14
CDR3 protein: CASSLGGLDAEQYF
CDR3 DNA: TGTGCCAGCAGTTTAGGGGGGCTCGACGCCGAGCAGTACTTC